Below are 6 T cell receptor beta chains sequenced from a single sample in a study of shared clonotypes between healthy human individuals. Selected positively for CCR7 and CD45RO-negative, naive CD8 cells excluded terminally differentiated effector memory CD45RA+ cells. TCRdb's table, derived via immunoSEQ multiplex PCR, lists solely in-frame clones and lacks some. The repertoire has about 2.1 million clones, around 93% of them found once; the top ten carry more than 1.5%. The sample was naive CD8+ T cells from PBMCs. The receptors come from a man aged 18 to 29 in good health. Some clones in this sample may be carry-over from other donors' samples.

The genes are TRBV11-2 and TRBJ2-7; 12 bases line up with TRBD1. V lost 5 bases, J lost 4 bases, and 18 bases stayed unmatched. The CDR3 runs to 19 residues. The germline V gene has CDR1 SGHAT and CDR2 FQNNGV. CDR3 sequence (DNA): TGTGCCAGCAGCCCTAGTATTGGGACAGGGGGCGGAGAACGGTACGAGCAGTACTTC. Amino acid sequence: CASSPSIGTGGGERYEQYF.

This clone was seen a handful of times. This rearrangement joins TRBV27 to TRBJ1-5, with D uncertain. This CDR3 contains 17 residues. Deletions cut 3 bases from V and 0 bases from J, with 15 bases between. Germline assignment: CDR1 MNHEY and CDR2 SMNVEV (reference sequence). CDR3 protein: CASSFSARSYSNQPQHF. The CDR3 DNA sequence: TGTGCCAGCAGTTTCAGCGCCAGGTCTTATAGCAATCAGCCCCAGCATTTT.

This rearrangement joins TRBV6-1 to TRBJ2-5, with D maybe TRBD2 (6 bases). Germline CDR1 is MNHNS and CDR2 is SASEGT. The CDR3 consists of 14 residues. V was shortened by 1 base and J by 5 bases, with 11 bases between the two germline ends. The CDR3 region has the DNA TGTGCCAGCAGTGAAGGCGGAGGGTGGGAGACCCAGTACTTC. Amino acid sequence: CASSEGGGWETQYF.

The rearrangement uses TRBV11-2 and TRBJ2-6; D possibly corresponds to TRBD1 (6 bases). Trimming removed 5 bases at V and 4 bases at J, with 15 bases between. This CDR3 is built from 16 residues. In germline, CDR1 is SGHAT, CDR2 FQNNGV. The DNA for the CDR3 is TGTGCCAGCAGCCCGACGACAGGCCCCGGGGCCAACGTCCTGACTTTC. It encodes CASSPTTGPGANVLTF.

This chain joins TRBV9 and TRBJ2-3; D is perhaps TRBD2 (6 bases). The CDR3 covers 17 residues. V lost 2 bases to trimming and J lost 0 bases, with 16 bases between them. CDR1 SGDLS and CDR2 YYNGEE come from the germline V gene. CDR3: CASSVGGGTTSTDTQYF. As DNA, the CDR3 is TGTGCCAGCAGCGTCGGGGGAGGAACCACTAGCACAGATACGCAGTATTTT.

The chain combines TRBV6-5 with TRBJ2-7; 10 bases fit TRBD2. The CDR3 has 12 amino acids. Germline values: CDR1 MNHEY, CDR2 SVGAGI. V shed 9 bases, J shed 5 bases, and the junction held 4 bases outside the gene matches. CDR3 DNA: TGTGCCAGTACTAGCGGGATCCACGAGCAGTACTTC. Protein product: CASTSGIHEQYF.